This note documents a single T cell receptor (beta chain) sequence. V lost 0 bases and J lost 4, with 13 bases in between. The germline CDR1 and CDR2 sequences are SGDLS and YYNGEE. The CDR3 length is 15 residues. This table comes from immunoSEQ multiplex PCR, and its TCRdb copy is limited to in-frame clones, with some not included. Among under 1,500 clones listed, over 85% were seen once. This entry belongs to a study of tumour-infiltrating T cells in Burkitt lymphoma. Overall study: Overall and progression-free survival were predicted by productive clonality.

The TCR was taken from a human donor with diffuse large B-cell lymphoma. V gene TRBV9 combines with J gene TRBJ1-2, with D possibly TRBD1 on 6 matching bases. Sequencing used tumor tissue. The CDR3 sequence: CASSVGGALRYGYTF. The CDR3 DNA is TGTGCCAGCAGCGTAGGGGGGGCGCTTCGCTATGGCTACACCTTC.